There are many counts of the clone carrying this T cell receptor (beta chain). These data originate in a study of T cells in Graves' hyperthyroidism and ophthalmopathy. Researchers amplified the TCR beta CDR3 regions from RNA transcripts. Initially, a first-round RT-PCR of the TCR CDR3 employed the HTBI primer set. TCRdb processed the multiplex PCR reads anew with MiXCR; each CDR3 protein has one entry. Of 550,000 to 600,000 distinct CDR3 sequences listed, around 14% are singletons. The germline V gene encodes CDR1 MNHNS and CDR2 SASEGT. V was cut by 6 bases and J by 7 bases, with 19 bases left in between. This CDR3 has 15 amino acids. In making diagnoses, clinical symptoms, serum thyroxine and TRAb, thyroid ultrasound and orbital computed tomography were all used.

The rearrangement uses TRBV6-1 and TRBJ2-1, with D tentatively TRBD2 (5 bases). Sequences were obtained from blood. The sequence was obtained from a woman under 30 with Graves' ophthalmopathy. CDR3 bases: TGTGCCAGCAGCCAAAACGCCGCGAGGGTAAATGAGCAGTTCTTC. This gives the protein CASSQNAARVNEQFF.